The clone carrying this T cell receptor (beta chain) occurred a few times. Its matching antigen is unknown. This specimen belongs to a study of vaccination effects on CD4 cells after COVID-19. The overall study: Samples were taken post-vaccine, and their median timing was 72 days after the second dose. Regarding the study as a whole: The study enrolled few convalescent patients and sampled no early post-infection timepoints.

Sequencing was performed with immunoSEQ multiplex PCR; in TCRdb, only in-frame clones are kept and a portion is missing. Among approximately 74,000 clones listed, roughly 75% were seen once. A roughly ten-day culture period preceded the isolation of CD4+ T cells. All study participants received two doses of BNT162b2 or mRNA-1273 vaccine. The germline gives CDR1 MDHEN, CDR2 SYDVKM. This CDR3 region has 12 residues. Germline trimming cut 8 bases from V and 4 bases from J; bases unmatched to any gene: 4. This specimen consisted of CD4+ T cells from PBMCs cultured without peptide, obtained after COVID-19 vaccination. The receptor was derived from a human donor who received a COVID-19 vaccine. The chain couples TRBV28 to TRBJ2-5, with 7 bases fitting TRBD1. The CDR3 nucleotides are TGTGCCAGCCGACAGGGACGAGAGACCCAGTACTTC. Translating gives CASRQGRETQYF. Supplemented by reference TRBV28 and TRBJ2-5, the full variable domain reads DVKVTQSSRYLVKRTGEKVFLECVQDMDHENMFWYRQDPGLGLRLIYFSYDVKMKEKGDIPEGYSVSREKKERFSLILESASTNQTSMYLCASRQGRETQYFGPGTRLLVL.